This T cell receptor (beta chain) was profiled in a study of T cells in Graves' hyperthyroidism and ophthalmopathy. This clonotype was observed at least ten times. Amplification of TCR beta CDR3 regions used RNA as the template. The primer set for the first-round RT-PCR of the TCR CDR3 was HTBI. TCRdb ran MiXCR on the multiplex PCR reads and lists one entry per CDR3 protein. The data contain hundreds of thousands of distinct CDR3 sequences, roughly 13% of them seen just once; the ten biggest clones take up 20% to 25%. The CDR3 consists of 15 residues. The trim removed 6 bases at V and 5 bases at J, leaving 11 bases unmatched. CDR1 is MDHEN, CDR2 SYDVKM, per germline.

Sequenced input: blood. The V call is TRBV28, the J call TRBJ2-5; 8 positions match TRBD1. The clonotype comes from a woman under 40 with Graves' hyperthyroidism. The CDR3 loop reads CASSLDRGYSETQYF. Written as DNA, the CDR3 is TGTGCCAGCAGCCTTGACAGGGGTTATTCGGAGACCCAGTACTTC.